These T cell receptor beta chains were read from a single sample in a study of CD8 T cells in Susac syndrome. TCRdb reprocessed the immunoSEQ multiplex PCR reads via MiXCR and lists one record per CDR3 protein. The sample shows 150,000 to 180,000 distinct CDR3 sequences, roughly 94% of them seen only once. Material: CD8+ T cells from PBMCs. Receptors were obtained from a human donor with multiple sclerosis. Both conserved end residues are part of each CDR3. D genes are given only for firm matches.

d_call j_call v_call cdr3_aa
- TRBJ1-5 TRBV30 CAWTQGKNQPQHF
- TRBJ2-6 TRBV7-8 CASSLGGAVTASGANVLTF
- TRBJ2-3 TRBV9 CASSSSPSTDTQYF
- TRBJ2-5 TRBV20-1 CSARDIRPGPGTLQETQYF
TRBD1 TRBJ1-2 TRBV4-1 CASSQGWDRGYTF
- TRBJ1-2 TRBV7-9 CASSFPSERTYGYTF
TRBD1 TRBJ1-4 TRBV14 CASSRNRGGEEKLFF
TRBD1 TRBJ1-2 TRBV19 CASSRNRDRVYGYTF
- TRBJ2-5 TRBV27 CASSPTLSTEETQYF
TRBD1 TRBJ2-7 TRBV28 CASSLGTGRYEQYF
- TRBJ2-5 TRBV9 CASSVGPGLSETQYF
- TRBJ1-6 TRBV9 CASGESSYNSPLHF
- TRBJ1-5 TRBV27 CASSWQGSGQPQHF
TRBD1 TRBJ2-5 TRBV28 CASSQDRGRGETQYF
TRBD2 TRBJ2-7 TRBV28 CASSPRPSGGPTYEQYF
TRBD2 TRBJ2-1 TRBV27 CASSSLAGGDNEQFF
- TRBJ2-1 TRBV5-4 CASSPLYSSYNEQFF
- TRBJ1-1 TRBV12-3/TRBV12-4 CASSSQAGWTEAFF
- TRBJ1-3 TRBV13 CASKKDRNTIYF
- TRBJ1-1 TRBV27 CASRQGGANTEAFF
TRBD1 TRBJ1-5 TRBV10-3 CAIRGTGGNQPQHF
- TRBJ2-2 TRBV19 CASFDATEAGELFF
- TRBJ2-3 TRBV7-9 CASSLGTQSTDTQYF
- TRBJ1-2 TRBV30 CAWSAGYYGYTF
TRBD1 TRBJ2-1 TRBV20-1 CSARDRGWGNEQFF
- TRBJ2-6 TRBV28 CASSLRVQPGSGANVLTF
- TRBJ2-3 TRBV3-1 CASSHRYREGRDTQYF
- TRBJ2-1 TRBV2 CASSENRQFF
TRBD1 TRBJ2-5 TRBV9 CASSVPRSGQGKETQYF
- TRBJ2-3 TRBV27 CASSFTRPDTQYF
- TRBJ2-3 TRBV19 CASSVQGEGDTQYF
- TRBJ1-5 TRBV12-3/TRBV12-4 CASSFSSPGRGPQHF
- TRBJ2-7 TRBV11-2 CASSPPTGTHYEQYF
TRBD1 TRBJ2-7 TRBV30 CAFGQGATYEQYF
- TRBJ1-6 TRBV27 CASSLSGNSPLHF
- TRBJ2-1 TRBV14 CASSQDLGTHGDNEQFF
- TRBJ1-5 TRBV12-5 CASGLGFGSNQPQHF
- TRBJ2-7 TRBV29-1 CSVEVETPYEQYF
- TRBJ2-7 TRBV28 CASSLFTAPSSYEQYF
- TRBJ2-7 TRBV4-3 CASSQVAASSYEQYF
TRBD1 TRBJ1-1 TRBV20-1 CSAITPTDRGDEAFF
- TRBJ2-3 TRBV2 CASSEDSLDPDTQYF
- TRBJ1-1 TRBV2 CASDLDTEAFF
- TRBJ2-5 TRBV15 CATSRDRGQQETQYF
- TRBJ1-2 TRBV15 CATSRDSTENYGYTF
- TRBJ2-7 TRBV13 CASSSAGREQYF
- TRBJ2-7 TRBV5-1 CASSLMGHEQYF
- TRBJ1-2 TRBV6-5 CASSYAEGLNYGYTF